The sequence of this TCR beta chain was determined in a study of beta chain features in type 1 diabetes. This clone was seen more than once but under ten times. Its antigen is unknown. This CDR3 spans 14 amino acids. Looked up from germline, CDR1 is SQVTM and CDR2 is ANQGSEA. The V gene end was trimmed by 4 bases and the J gene end by 5 bases; junction bases not matched to a gene: 10. Whole-study findings and limits: Type 1 diabetes patients had TCRB CDR3s that were shorter (moderately but significantly so) in all four CD4+ subsets. HLA effects on TCRB rearrangement stayed unresolved here.

Sequenced material consisted of expressed TCRB transcripts (all of the isolated RNA was reverse transcribed). Generated by immunoSEQ multiplex PCR, the TCRdb table keeps only in-frame clones and is missing some. The sample has a few hundred thousand clones; 10% to 15% are singletons. Sequenced sample: naive CD4+ T cells from blood. This sequence joins TRBV29-1 and TRBJ1-1; 7 nucleotides line up with TRBD1. The receptor comes from a woman aged 18-29 years with type 1 diabetes. The CDR3 coding sequence is TGCAGCGTTGTGAACAGGGGTAGTTCGACTGAAGCTTTCTTT. Translating gives CSVVNRGSSTEAFF.